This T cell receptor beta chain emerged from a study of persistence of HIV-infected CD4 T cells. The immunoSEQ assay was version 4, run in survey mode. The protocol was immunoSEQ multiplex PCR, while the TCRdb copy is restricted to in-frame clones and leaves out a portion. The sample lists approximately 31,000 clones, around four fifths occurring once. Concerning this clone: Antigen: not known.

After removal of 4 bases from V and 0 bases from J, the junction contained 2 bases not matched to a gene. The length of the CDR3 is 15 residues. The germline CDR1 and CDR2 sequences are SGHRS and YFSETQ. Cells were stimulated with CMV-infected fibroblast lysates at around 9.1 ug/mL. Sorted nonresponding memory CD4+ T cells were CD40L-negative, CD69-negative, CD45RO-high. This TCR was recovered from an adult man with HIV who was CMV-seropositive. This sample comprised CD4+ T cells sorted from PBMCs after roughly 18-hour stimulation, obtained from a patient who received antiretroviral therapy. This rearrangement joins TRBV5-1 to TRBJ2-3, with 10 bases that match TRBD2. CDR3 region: CASSRTSGSTDTQYF. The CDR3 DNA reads TGCGCCAGCAGCCGGACTAGCGGAAGCACAGATACGCAGTATTTT.